This T cell receptor (beta chain) was retrieved from a study of shared clonotypes between healthy human individuals. Looking at the study overall: Sampling drew on donors who were a couple of women and a few men aged 18 to 49. Notes on the study in general: Represented diversity (both genetic and exposure-history) was limited by the small number of donors. A handful of donors had around 5% of their naive CD4 clonotypes in common. Incomplete sequencing of sorted subsets was indicated by rarefaction despite large depth.

Positively selected for CCR7, the CD45RO-negative cells used as naive CD8 cells excluded terminally differentiated effector memory CD45RA+ cells. The CDR3 runs 14 residues. Trimming removed 5 bases from V and 6 bases from J; junction bases left unmatched: 7. CDR1 is SEHNR and CDR2 is FQNEAQ in the germline V gene (reference sequence). This clone was seen a few times. The antigen is undetermined. The assay was immunoSEQ multiplex PCR, and TCRdb's table has in-frame clones only and misses some. The sample yields hundreds of thousands of clones, 95% seen once. Sequencing used naive CD8+ T cells sorted from blood. The receptor was derived from a woman in her twenties or thirties in good health. The chain carries TRBV7-9 and TRBJ1-2, with 9 bases identical to TRBD1. Here the CDR3 reads CASSLPTGGNGYTF. CDR3 nucleotide sequence: TGTGCCAGCAGCCTCCCGACAGGGGGGAATGGCTACACCTTC.